Following are 7 T cell receptor beta chains from one sample sequenced in a study of blood T cell repertoires in COVID-19. TCRdb keeps only in-frame clones here, not all; method: immunoSEQ multiplex PCR. The data show fewer than 350,000 clones, about nine tenths seen once. The sequenced material came from PBMCs or T cells enriched from blood (not recorded which). The source of these receptors is a woman aged 25 to 39 who had been exposed to COVID-19.

This clone appeared a single time. The chain uses TRBV19 and TRBJ1-4, with D possibly matching TRBD1 (6 bases). Between the trimmed V and J ends, which lost 3 bases and 10 bases, there was a span of 18 bases. The germline V gene has CDR1 LNHDA and CDR2 SQIVND (reference sequence). This CDR3 is built from 15 residues. The CDR3 loop reads CASSMNDRILRKLFF. The CDR3 DNA reads as TGTGCCAGTAGTATGAATGACAGGATCCTTAGAAAACTGTTTTTT.

The J gene is TRBJ1-3, the V gene TRBV21-1; TRBD1 is taken as the D call from the table, unchecked against the DNA. TRBV21-1 is given as a pseudogene. This CDR3 region has 16 residues. The CDR3 loop is CASSNWTTSSGNTIYF. For the CDR3, the DNA is TGTGCCAGCAGCAATTGGACAACAAGCTCTGGAAACACCATATATTTT.

The V call is TRBV19, the J call TRBJ1-4, with 7 bases that match TRBD1. Germline lookup yields CDR1 LNHDA and CDR2 SQIVND (reference sequence). The CDR3 length is 14 residues. After removal of 5 bases from V and 6 bases from J, the junction contained 6 bases not matched to a gene. DNA of the CDR3: TGTGCCAGTAGTTTGAGGGGGCAGCATGAAAAACTGTTTTTT. Its translation is CASSLRGQHEKLFF.

The genes are TRBV15 and TRBJ2-1, with 14 bases that match TRBD2. Germline V gene sequence: CDR1 LNHNV, CDR2 YYDKDF (reference sequence). V was pared by 0 bases and J by 6 bases, with 13 bases of the junction left unmatched. The CDR3 length is 20 residues. The CDR3 loop is CATSREGGLAGVWGSNEQFF. The CDR3 DNA reads TGTGCCACCAGCAGAGAGGGGGGACTAGCGGGAGTTTGGGGCTCCAATGAGCAGTTCTTC.

The chain employs TRBV9 and TRBJ1-3; D may be TRBD1 (6 bases). Trimming removed 3 bases from V and 4 bases from J, with 14 bases in between. CDR3 length: 15 residues. CDR1 and CDR2 from the germline V gene are SGDLS and YYNGEE. This CDR3 reads CASSGRQAPGNTIYF. The CDR3 bases are TGTGCCAGCAGCGGCAGACAGGCACCAGGAAACACCATATATTTT.

The genes are TRBV21-1 and TRBJ2-1; TRBD2, the table's D call, lacks a check against the DNA. TRBV21-1 is given as a pseudogene. The CDR3 loop spans 15 amino acids. The CDR3 protein is CASSLSGRRNNEQFF. CDR3 in DNA: TGTGCCAGCAGCCTCAGCGGGAGGCGCAACAATGAGCAGTTCTTC.

The V and J genes are TRBV11-2 and TRBJ2-7, with D hard to call. The CDR3 extends over 13 amino acids. The germline CDR1 and CDR2 sequences are SGHAT and FQNNGV. The V gene lost 1 base and the J gene lost 1 base, with 5 bases spanning the gap. DNA of the CDR3: TGTGCCAGCAGCTTAGGCGTTTCCTACGAGCAGTACTTC. Translation: CASSLGVSYEQYF.